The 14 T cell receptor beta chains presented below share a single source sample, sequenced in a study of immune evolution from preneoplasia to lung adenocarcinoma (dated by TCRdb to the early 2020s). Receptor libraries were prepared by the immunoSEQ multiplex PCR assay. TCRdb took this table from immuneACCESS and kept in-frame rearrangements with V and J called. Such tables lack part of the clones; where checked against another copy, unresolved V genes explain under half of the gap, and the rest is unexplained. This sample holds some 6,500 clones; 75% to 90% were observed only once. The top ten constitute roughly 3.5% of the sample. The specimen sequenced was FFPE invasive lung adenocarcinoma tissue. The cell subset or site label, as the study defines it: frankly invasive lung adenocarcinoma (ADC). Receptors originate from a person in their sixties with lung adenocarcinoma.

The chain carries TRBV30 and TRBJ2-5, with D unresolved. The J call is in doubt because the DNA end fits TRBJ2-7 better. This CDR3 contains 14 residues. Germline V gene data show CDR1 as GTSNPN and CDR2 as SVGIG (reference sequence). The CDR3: CAWSVGATHYEQYF. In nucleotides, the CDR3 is TGTGCCTGGAGTGTAGGAGCGACACACTACGAGCAGTACTTC.

The CDR3 reads CASSHGREFRSGANVLTF. For the CDR3, the DNA is TGTGCCAGCAGCCATGGACGGGAGTTCCGCTCTGGGGCCAACGTCCTGACTTTC. The genes are TRBV7-9 and TRBJ2-6; D is perhaps TRBD2 (6 bases). The CDR3 extends over 18 amino acids. Trimming removed 5 bases at V and 0 bases at J, with 17 bases between. The germline V gene encodes CDR1 SEHNR and CDR2 FQNEAQ (reference sequence). The whole variable domain, remainder taken from reference TRBV7-9 and TRBJ2-6, is DTGVSQNPRHKITKRGQNVTFRCDPISEHNRLYWYRQTLGQGPEFLTYFQNEAQLEKSRLLSDRFSAERPKGSFSTLEIQRTEQGDSAMYLCASSHGREFRSGANVLTFGAGSRLTVL.

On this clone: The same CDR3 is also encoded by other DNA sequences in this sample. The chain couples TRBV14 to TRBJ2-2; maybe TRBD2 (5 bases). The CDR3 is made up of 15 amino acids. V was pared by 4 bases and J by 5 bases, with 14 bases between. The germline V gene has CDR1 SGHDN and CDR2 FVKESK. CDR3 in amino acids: CASSREIGNTGELFF. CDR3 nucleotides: TGTGCCAGCAGCCGGGAGATTGGGAATACCGGGGAGCTGTTTTTT.

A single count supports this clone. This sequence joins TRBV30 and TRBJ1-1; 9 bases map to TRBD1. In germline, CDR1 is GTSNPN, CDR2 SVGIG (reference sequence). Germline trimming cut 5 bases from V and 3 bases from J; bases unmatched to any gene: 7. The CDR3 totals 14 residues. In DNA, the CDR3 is TGTGCCTGGGGGACAGGGCAAGGATACACTGAAGCTTTCTTT. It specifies CAWGTGQGYTEAFF.

The CDR3 loop is CAWSAPGFYEQYF. The CDR3 DNA reads TGTGCCTGGAGCGCCCCCGGTTTCTACGAGCAGTACTTC. The V call is TRBV30, the J call TRBJ2-7; D is unresolved. The germline gives CDR1 GTSNPN, CDR2 SVGIG (reference sequence). V lost 3 bases and J 3 bases, leaving 12 bases between the germline ends. The CDR3 covers 13 residues.

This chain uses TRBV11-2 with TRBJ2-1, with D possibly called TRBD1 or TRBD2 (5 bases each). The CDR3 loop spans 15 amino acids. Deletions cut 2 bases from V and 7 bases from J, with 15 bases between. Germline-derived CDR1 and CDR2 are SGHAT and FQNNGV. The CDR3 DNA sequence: TGTGCCAGCAGCTTATCAAGCGGAAGGGGTAATGAGCAGTTCTTC. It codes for CASSLSSGRGNEQFF.

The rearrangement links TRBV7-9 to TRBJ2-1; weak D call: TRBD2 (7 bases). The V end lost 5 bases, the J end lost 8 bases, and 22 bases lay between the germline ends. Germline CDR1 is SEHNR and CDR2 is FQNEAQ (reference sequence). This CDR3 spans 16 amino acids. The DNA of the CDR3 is TGTGCCAGCAGCCCTCAAGGGGGGGAATTGATGGATGAGCAGTTCTTC. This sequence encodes CASSPQGGELMDEQFF.

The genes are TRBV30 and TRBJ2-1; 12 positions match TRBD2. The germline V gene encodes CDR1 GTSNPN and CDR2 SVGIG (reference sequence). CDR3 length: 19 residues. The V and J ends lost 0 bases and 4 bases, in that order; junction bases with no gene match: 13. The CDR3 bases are TGTGCCTGGAGTGTACCAATTGCTAGCGGGAGGGACCGGTACAATGAGCAGTTCTTC. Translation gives CAWSVPIASGRDRYNEQFF.

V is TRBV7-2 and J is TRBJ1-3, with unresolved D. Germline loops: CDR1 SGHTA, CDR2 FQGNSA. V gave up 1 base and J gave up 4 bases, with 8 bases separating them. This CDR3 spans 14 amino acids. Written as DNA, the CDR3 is TGTGCCAGCAGCTTAGAGGGAAGGGGAAACACCATATATTTT. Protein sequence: CASSLEGRGNTIYF.

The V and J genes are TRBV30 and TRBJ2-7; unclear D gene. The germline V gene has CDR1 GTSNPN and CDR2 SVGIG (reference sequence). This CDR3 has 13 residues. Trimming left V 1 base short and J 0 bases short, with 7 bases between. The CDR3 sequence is CAWSGQDSYEQYF. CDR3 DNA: TGTGCCTGGAGTGGCCAGGACTCCTACGAGCAGTACTTC.

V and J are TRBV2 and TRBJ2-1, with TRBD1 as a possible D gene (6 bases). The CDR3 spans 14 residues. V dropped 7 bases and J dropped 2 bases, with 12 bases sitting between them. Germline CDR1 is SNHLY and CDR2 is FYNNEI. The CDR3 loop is CASKSTGAYNEQFF. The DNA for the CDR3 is TGTGCCAGCAAGTCGACAGGCGCCTACAATGAGCAGTTCTTC. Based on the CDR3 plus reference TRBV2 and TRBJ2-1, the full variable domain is EPEVTQTPSHQVTQMGQEVILRCVPISNHLYFYWYRQILGQKVEFLVSFYNNEISEKSEIFDDQFSVERPDGSNFTLKIRSTKLEDSAMYFCASKSTGAYNEQFFGPGTRLTVL.

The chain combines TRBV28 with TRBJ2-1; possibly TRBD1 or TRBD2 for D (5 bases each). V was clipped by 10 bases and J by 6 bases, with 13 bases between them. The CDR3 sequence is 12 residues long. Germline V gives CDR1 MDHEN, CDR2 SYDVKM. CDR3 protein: CATVGDGNEQFF. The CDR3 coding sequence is TGTGCCACAGTCGGGGACGGCAATGAGCAGTTCTTC.

CDR3 loop: CASSPYRVGSDGYTF. CDR3 nucleotide sequence: TGTGCCAGCAGCCCCTACAGGGTCGGTAGTGATGGCTACACCTTC. This chain links TRBV7-2 with TRBJ1-2, with TRBD1 as a possible D gene (6 bases). Per the germline V gene, CDR1 is SGHTA and CDR2 is FQGNSA. The CDR3 extends over 15 amino acids. Deletions cut 5 bases from V and 6 bases from J, with 19 bases between.

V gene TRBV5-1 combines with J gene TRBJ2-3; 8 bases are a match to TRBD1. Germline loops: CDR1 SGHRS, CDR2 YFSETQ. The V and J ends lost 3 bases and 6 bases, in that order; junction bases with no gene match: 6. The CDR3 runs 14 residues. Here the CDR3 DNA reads TGCGCCAGCAGCTCCGGACAGGGAATGGATACGCAGTATTTT. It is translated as CASSSGQGMDTQYF. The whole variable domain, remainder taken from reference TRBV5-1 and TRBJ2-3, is KAGVTQTPRYLIKTRGQQVTLSCSPISGHRSVSWYQQTPGQGLQFLFEYFSETQRNKGNFPGRFSGRQFSNSRSEMNVSTLELGDSALYLCASSSGQGMDTQYFGPGTRLTVL.